The 30 T cell receptor beta chains below all came from one sample that was sequenced in a study of blood T cell repertoires in COVID-19. TCRdb's copy holds only in-frame clones and misses some; the assay was immunoSEQ multiplex PCR. The top ten hold approximately 4.8% of the sample, which has roughly 200,000 clones, roughly 84% seen once. The material sequenced was peripheral blood. The receptors here all came from a man aged 50-60 years with active or convalescent COVID-19.

This chain links TRBV12-5 with TRBJ2-7; 10 bases agree with TRBD1. This CDR3 region has 16 residues. Germline assignment: CDR1 LGHNT and CDR2 FRNRAP. V lost 0 bases to trimming and J lost 7 bases; unmatched junction nucleotides: 9. The CDR3 region has the DNA TGTGCTAGTGGTTTGGTAGTGGACAGGGGGTTTGGGGAGCAGTACTTC. It codes for CASGLVVDRGFGEQYF.

V usage is TRBV7-2 and J usage is TRBJ2-7; 16 positions match TRBD2. Germline V lookup: CDR1 SGHTA, CDR2 FQGNSA. CDR3 length: 17 residues. J gave up 3 bases and V 3 bases, and 5 bases lay outside the gene matches. The CDR3 here is CASSLGTSGGAVYEQYF. The CDR3 DNA follows: TGTGCCAGCAGCTTGGGGACTAGCGGGGGGGCTGTCTACGAGCAGTACTTC. Drawing the rest from reference TRBV7-2 and TRBJ2-7, the complete variable domain is GAGVSQSPSNKVTEKGKDVELRCDPISGHTALYWYRQSLGQGLEFLIYFQGNSAPDKSGLPSDRFSAERTGGSVSTLTIQRTQQEDSAVYLCASSLGTSGGAVYEQYFGPGTRLTVT.

This clone was observed a single time. The chain couples TRBV7-2 to TRBJ2-7; TRBD1 is a possible D gene (6 bases). The CDR3 covers 14 residues. V was clipped by 3 bases and J by 4 bases, with 13 bases between them. Germline CDR1 and CDR2: SGHTA and FQGNSA. The CDR3 bases are TGTGCCAGCAGCTTCAGGGGAATGACTTACGAGCAGTACTTC. Amino acids: CASSFRGMTYEQYF.

The chain links TRBV7-9 to TRBJ1-2; weak D call: TRBD1 (5 bases). The CDR3 sequence is 11 residues long. Germline V gives CDR1 SEHNR, CDR2 FQNEAQ (reference sequence). The V end was cut by 2 bases, the J end by 10 bases, with 8 bases between. The CDR3 reads CASSLRGDYTF. The CDR3 bases are TGTGCCAGCAGCTTAAGGGGTGACTACACCTTC.

The CDR3 coding sequence is TGTGCCAGCAGCTTGGCCGCGCAAGAGACCCAGTACTTC. Translated: CASSLAAQETQYF. V usage is TRBV5-4 and J usage is TRBJ2-5; D remains ambiguous. Per the germline V gene, CDR1 is SGHNT and CDR2 is YYREEE (reference sequence). Trimming stripped 0 bases from V and 2 bases from J, with 5 bases between. The CDR3 has 13 amino acids.

The chain is built from TRBV6-5 and TRBJ1-5; 7 bases map to TRBD1. After removal of 4 bases from V and 6 bases from J, the junction contained 6 bases not matched to a gene. This CDR3 has 14 amino acids. The V gene's germline CDR1 is MNHEY and CDR2 SVGAGI. The CDR3 DNA is TGTGCCAGCAGTTTACAGGGGTACGGTCAGCCCCAGCATTTT. This sequence encodes CASSLQGYGQPQHF.

The rearrangement joins TRBV30 to TRBJ1-1, with a tentative D call TRBD1 (5 bases). Trimming cost V 0 bases and J 0 bases, with 14 bases left between them. The CDR3 is 16 residues long. Germline CDR1 GTSNPN, CDR2 SVGIG (reference sequence). Here the CDR3 reads CAWSVGRGRVNTEAFF. CDR3 sequence (DNA): TGTGCCTGGAGTGTAGGGCGTGGCAGGGTGAACACTGAAGCTTTCTTT.

The V and J genes are TRBV5-5 and TRBJ2-5, with 10 positions matching TRBD2. The germline V gene encodes CDR1 SGHKS and CDR2 YYEKEE (reference sequence). J was trimmed by 3 bases and V by 0 bases; bases with no gene match: 5. The length of the CDR3 is 16 residues. The CDR3 DNA sequence: TGTGCCAGCAGCTTGGGAAGCGGGGGGGCCAAAGAGACCCAGTACTTC. It translates to CASSLGSGGAKETQYF. Full variable domain (missing parts from reference TRBV5-5 and TRBJ2-5): DAGVTQSPTHLIKTRGQQVTLRCSPISGHKSVSWYQQVLGQGPQFIFQYYEKEERGRGNFPDRFSARQFPNYSSELNVNALLLGDSALYLCASSLGSGGAKETQYFGPGTRLLVL.

The chain uses TRBV7-3 and TRBJ2-1, with 10 positions matching TRBD2. In germline, CDR1 is SGHTA, CDR2 FQGTGA. V shed 5 bases, J shed 9 bases, and the junction held 7 bases outside the gene matches. The CDR3 sequence is 14 residues long. The CDR3 spells CASSPQRGGLEQFF. In DNA, the CDR3 is TGTGCCAGCAGCCCTCAGCGGGGGGGCCTTGAGCAGTTCTTC.

The chain employs TRBV7-2 and TRBJ2-7, with 11 bases matching TRBD2. The germline CDR1 and CDR2 sequences are SGHTA and FQGNSA. V shed 6 bases and J 0 bases; nucleotides not matched to a gene: 4. CDR3 length: 15 amino acids. CDR3 in amino acids: CASSPSGRSSYEQYF. The CDR3, as DNA: TGTGCCAGCAGTCCTAGCGGGAGGAGCTCCTACGAGCAGTACTTC.

This clone was seen ten or more times. The rearrangement joins TRBV7-9 to TRBJ1-2, with a tentative D call TRBD1 (6 bases). The germline V gene has CDR1 SEHNR and CDR2 FQNEAQ (reference sequence). This CDR3 is built from 14 residues. Trimming pared 5 bases from V and 5 bases from J, leaving 15 bases between. This CDR3 reads CASSKLGAPYGYTF. CDR3 nucleotides: TGTGCCAGCAGCAAACTGGGGGCACCGTATGGCTACACCTTC.

The chain uses TRBV2 and TRBJ2-7, with D perhaps matching TRBD2 (5 bases). Germline V gene data show CDR1 as SNHLY and CDR2 as FYNNEI. Trimming pared 4 bases from V and 4 bases from J, leaving 8 bases between. The CDR3 runs to 12 residues. In DNA form, the CDR3 reads TGTGCCAGCAGTGTGGGCGGGTACGAGCAGTACTTC. Protein product: CASSVGGYEQYF.

The CDR3: CASSNWAPGELFF. CDR3 bases: TGTGCCAGCAGCAACTGGGCACCCGGGGAGCTGTTTTTT. The V and J genes are TRBV21-1 and TRBJ2-2; TRBD1, the table's D call, was not compared with the DNA. TRBV21-1 is listed as a pseudogene. This CDR3 spans 13 amino acids.

This chain links TRBV14 with TRBJ2-2, with 8 bases fitting TRBD1. CDR3 size: 15 residues. Germline V gene lookup returns CDR1 SGHDN and CDR2 FVKESK. J gave up 2 bases and V 8 bases, and 7 bases lay outside the gene matches. The CDR3 sequence: CASGRQGLNTGELFF. The CDR3 nucleotides read TGTGCCAGCGGACGACAGGGGCTTAACACCGGGGAGCTGTTTTTT.

This chain links TRBV7-8 with TRBJ1-2, with TRBD1 identical over 7 bases. CDR1 and CDR2 from the germline V gene are SGHVS and FQNEAQ. V lost 7 bases, J lost 3 bases, and 8 bases stayed unmatched. This CDR3 is 14 amino acids long. The CDR3 DNA sequence: TGTGCCAGCACACAAAACAGGGGCGACTATGGCTACACCTTC. Translation gives CASTQNRGDYGYTF.

The CDR3 DNA follows: TGCGCCAGCAGCCCGGGGAGTGGGCAAGAGACCCAGTACTTC. It specifies CASSPGSGQETQYF. V is TRBV5-1 and J is TRBJ2-5; TRBD2 might be the D (5 bases). The CDR3 consists of 14 residues. The V end was cut by 4 bases, the J end by 2 bases, with 12 bases between. Germline CDR1 reads SGHRS; CDR2 reads YFSETQ.

Only one count was recorded for this clone. The chain combines TRBV5-1 with TRBJ1-1, with TRBD1 identical over 8 bases. There are 16 residues in the CDR3. Germline V gene lookup returns CDR1 SGHRS and CDR2 YFSETQ. V gave up 4 bases and J gave up 0 bases; unmatched junction bases: 8. Here the CDR3 reads CASSPRTGSMNTEAFF. CDR3 in DNA: TGCGCCAGCAGCCCTCGGACAGGGTCAATGAACACTGAAGCTTTCTTT.

The chain has TRBV5-5 and TRBJ1-1, with D unresolved. The CDR3 spans 15 residues. Germline CDR1 is SGHKS and CDR2 is YYEKEE (reference sequence). V lost 1 base, J lost 0 bases, and 10 bases lay in between. CDR3 amino acids: CASSLLVNMNTEAFF. Written as DNA, the CDR3 is TGTGCCAGCAGCTTGTTGGTTAACATGAACACTGAAGCTTTCTTT.

The V and J genes are TRBV6-2 or TRBV6-3 and TRBJ1-6, with 9 positions matching TRBD1. The germline V gene encodes CDR1 MNHEY and CDR2 SVGEGT. The CDR3 is 17 residues long. The trim removed 5 bases at V and 5 bases at J, leaving 10 bases unmatched. The CDR3 reads CASSPTGQGANNSPLHF. The CDR3 bases are TGTGCCAGCAGTCCCACGGGACAGGGAGCGAATAATTCACCCCTCCACTTT.

This clone was observed a few times. The V gene is TRBV4-3, the J gene TRBJ2-7; TRBD1 agrees at 7 bases. The CDR3 consists of 15 residues. Germline V gives CDR1 LGHNA, CDR2 YSLEER. The trim removed 0 bases at V and 6 bases at J, leaving 8 bases unmatched. CDR3 sequence (DNA): TGCGCCAGCAGCCAAGATCGGGAAGGGGGCGGCGAGCAGTACTTC. Translation: CASSQDREGGGEQYF.

V is TRBV11-2 and J is TRBJ1-1; 10 nucleotides line up with TRBD1. The V gene's germline CDR1 is SGHAT and CDR2 FQNNGV. The J segment lost 3 bases and the V segment lost 5 bases, leaving 3 bases of the junction unmatched. The CDR3 length is 14 residues. As DNA, the CDR3 is TGTGCCAGCAGCCCCGGACAGGGGGACACTGAAGCTTTCTTT. Translating it yields CASSPGQGDTEAFF.

This clone appeared once. The rearrangement uses TRBV19 and TRBJ1-5; unclear D gene. Germline loops: CDR1 LNHDA, CDR2 SQIVND (reference sequence). The V end lost 1 base, the J end lost 4 bases, and 8 bases lay between the germline ends. CDR3 length equals 14 residues. CDR3 bases: TGTGCCAGTAGTATAGGGCGGTATAATCAGCCCCAGCATTTT. As protein: CASSIGRYNQPQHF.

The chain recombines TRBV7-9 with TRBJ1-1; D is perhaps TRBD1 (5 bases). Germline V gives CDR1 SEHNR, CDR2 FQNEAQ (reference sequence). Trimming removed 5 bases at V and 2 bases at J, with 15 bases between. This CDR3 is built from 15 residues. CDR3 sequence (DNA): TGTGCCAGCAGCCCCGGCGGGACGGAAAACACTGAAGCTTTCTTT. It codes for CASSPGGTENTEAFF.

The rearrangement joins TRBV6-6 to TRBJ1-1; D gene uncertain. The ends were cut back, 6 bases at V and 0 bases at J, with 11 bases in the middle. This CDR3 region has 14 residues. From germline, CDR1 is MNHNY and CDR2 SVGAGI (reference sequence). CDR3 nucleotide sequence: TGTGCCAGCAGCTCAGGAAACATGAACACTGAAGCTTTCTTT. It translates to CASSSGNMNTEAFF.

The DNA of the CDR3 is TGTGCCATCAGTCCCGGACAGTTCTCACCCCTCCACTTT. Amino acid sequence: CAISPGQFSPLHF. J is TRBJ1-6 and V is TRBV10-3; the D gene is possibly TRBD1 (6 bases). CDR1 is ENHRY and CDR2 is SYGVKD in the germline V gene. There are 13 residues in the CDR3. The ends were cut back, 5 bases at V and 10 bases at J, with 12 bases in the middle.

The rearrangement uses TRBV21-1 and TRBJ1-2; whether TRBD1, the table's D call, matches the DNA was not checked. TRBV21-1 is termed a pseudogene. The CDR3 sequence is 13 residues long. CDR3 nucleotides: TGTGCCAGCAGCAAGGACAGCAACTATGGCTACACCTTC. Encoded protein: CASSKDSNYGYTF.

V gene TRBV6-6 combines with J gene TRBJ1-2; 10 bases are shared with TRBD1. Germline trimming cut 6 bases from V and 2 bases from J; bases unmatched to any gene: 3. The CDR3 consists of 14 residues. The germline gives CDR1 MNHNY, CDR2 SVGAGI (reference sequence). This CDR3 reads CASSRQGANYGYTF. Written as DNA, the CDR3 is TGTGCCAGCAGCCGACAGGGGGCGAACTATGGCTACACCTTC.

This clone was seen a few times. The chain combines TRBV5-1 with TRBJ1-1; 7 bases fit TRBD1. Per germline, CDR1 SGHRS and CDR2 YFSETQ. This CDR3 region has 15 residues. Germline trimming cut 3 bases from V and 3 bases from J; bases unmatched to any gene: 8. In DNA form, the CDR3 reads TGCGCCAGCAGCTCCCCTCGACAGGGCGACACTGAAGCTTTCTTT. Translated, it gives CASSSPRQGDTEAFF.

About this clone: The sample holds other DNA sequences that translate to the same CDR3. This chain joins TRBV6-4 and TRBJ1-1; 7 nucleotides align to TRBD1. The trim removed 4 bases at V and 3 bases at J, leaving 2 bases unmatched. This CDR3 is built from 13 residues. The germline CDR1 and CDR2 sequences are MRHNA and SNTAGT. The CDR3 region has the DNA TGTGCCAGCAGTGCCAGGGGGGACACTGAAGCTTTCTTT. Protein sequence: CASSARGDTEAFF.

This clone was observed once. The chain is built from TRBV7-6 and TRBJ2-6, with 7 bases that match TRBD1. Germline V gives CDR1 SGHVS, CDR2 FNYEAQ. V lost 5 bases and J lost 2; bases outside the gene matches: 15. The CDR3 contains 19 residues. CDR3 in amino acids: CASSPGPPGTVTGANVLTF. Here the CDR3 DNA reads TGTGCCAGCAGCCCAGGTCCCCCGGGGACAGTAACTGGGGCCAACGTCCTGACTTTC.